This TCR beta chain was captured in a study of CD8+ T cells in alopecia areata. Overall study: Among treated patients, oral tofacitinib was administered at 5 to 10 mg twice daily. Points from the study as a whole: Normal-skin resident alphabeta T cells also appear among scalp sample sequences. Lesional scalp displayed greater clonality than normal scalp, most notably in alopecia totalis/universalis.

Following RNA extraction, reverse transcription yielded cDNA that acted as the sequencing template. Libraries were prepared by immunoSEQ multiplex PCR; TCRdb keeps only in-frame clonotypes and omits some of them. The data contain around 140,000 clones, about 47% of them singletons. The CDR3 sequence is 14 residues long. Looked up from germline, CDR1 is SNHLY and CDR2 is FYNNEI. The V end lost 7 bases, the J end lost 0 bases, and 10 bases lay between the germline ends. From alopecia areata patients, lesional scalp punch biopsies and peripheral blood were collected. Comment on this clone: The antigen remains unidentified.

The specimen comprised CD4+ T cells sorted from blood, sampled at week 0. This sequence was found in a human donor with alopecia areata. This chain links TRBV2 with TRBJ2-4, with D perhaps matching TRBD2 (6 bases). The CDR3 spells CASTGGIAKNIQYF. DNA for the CDR3: TGTGCCAGCACCGGAGGGATAGCCAAAAACATTCAGTACTTC. The variable domain in full, completed from reference TRBV2 and TRBJ2-4, reads EPEVTQTPSHQVTQMGQEVILRCVPISNHLYFYWYRQILGQKVEFLVSFYNNEISEKSEIFDDQFSVERPDGSNFTLKIRSTKLEDSAMYFCASTGGIAKNIQYFGAGTRLSVL.